One and the same sample provided the 14 T cell receptor beta chains below, sequenced in a study of CD8+ T cells in alopecia areata (dated by TCRdb to 2017 to 2018). Library creation used the immunoSEQ multiplex PCR assay. For TCR sequencing, RNA was extracted from every sample and reverse transcribed into cDNA to serve as template. Drawn from immuneACCESS, this table holds only the in-frame rearrangements with V and J called that TCRdb kept. Clones are partly lost; checked studies trace under half to an unresolved V gene and leave the rest unexplained. This sample holds 180,000 or so clones; around 49% were observed only once. Around 10% of the sample comes from the top ten. The label giving this sample's treatment or condition can be read as: oral pan-JAK inhibitor, 5-10 mg twice daily. This specimen was CD8+ T cells sorted from blood, taken around week 54, from a patient treated with tofacitinib. These receptors all come from a human donor with alopecia areata.

This rearrangement joins TRBV19 to TRBJ2-5; 7 nucleotides line up with TRBD1. V shed 5 bases and J 4 bases; nucleotides not matched to a gene: 13. This CDR3 spans 16 amino acids. Germline V gene lookup returns CDR1 LNHDA and CDR2 SQIVND (reference sequence). The CDR3 spells CASSGLLWDRGETQYF. The DNA of the CDR3 is TGTGCCAGTAGTGGCTTACTTTGGGACAGAGGAGAGACCCAGTACTTC.

The V call is TRBV6-5, the J call TRBJ1-1, with D tentatively TRBD1 (6 bases). Germline V gene lookup returns CDR1 MNHEY and CDR2 SVGAGI. V lost 0 bases and J lost 3, with 14 bases in between. The CDR3 runs 16 residues. CDR3 residues: CASSYSLGGRDTEAFF. In DNA form, the CDR3 reads TGTGCCAGCAGTTACTCTCTAGGGGGGCGGGACACTGAAGCTTTCTTT.

This chain connects TRBV23-1 to TRBJ1-5; tentative D call: TRBD1 (5 bases). TRBV23-1 is designated an ORF whose function remains uncertain. There are 16 residues in the CDR3. The germline V and J ends were trimmed by 0 bases and 1 base, with 10 bases remaining between them. CDR3 bases: TGCGCCAGCAGTCAATCGAGAACAGGCAGCAATCAGCCCCAGCATTTT. It codes for CASSQSRTGSNQPQHF.

This clone was counted once. This chain connects TRBV7-2 to TRBJ2-7; D is unclear. Trimming took off 2 bases at V and 5 bases at J, with 10 bases between the two ends. CDR1 is SGHTA, CDR2 FQGNSA, per germline. The CDR3 loop spans 13 amino acids. CDR3 sequence: CASSLTARNEQYF. CDR3 in DNA: TGTGCCAGCAGCTTAACCGCCAGGAACGAGCAGTACTTC.

V gene TRBV27 combines with J gene TRBJ1-2, with a weak D call TRBD1 (6 bases). The V end was cut by 6 bases, the J end by 5 bases, with 10 bases between. CDR1 is MNHEY, CDR2 SMNVEV, per germline (reference sequence). The CDR3 runs to 12 residues. The CDR3 loop is CASRGAGYGYTF. In DNA form, the CDR3 reads TGTGCCAGCAGGGGGGCTGGGTATGGCTACACCTTC.

This chain joins TRBV18 and TRBJ2-1; 9 bases map to TRBD1. Per the germline V gene, CDR1 is KGHSH and CDR2 is LQKENI. The ends lost 2 bases at V and 5 bases at J; junction bases unmatched: 7. The CDR3 runs to 16 residues. For the CDR3, the DNA is TGTGCCAGCTCACCATATCCGGGACAGGGCCACAATGAGCAGTTCTTC. This translates into CASSPYPGQGHNEQFF. Drawing the rest from reference TRBV18 and TRBJ2-1, the complete variable domain is NAGVMQNPRHLVRRRGQEARLRCSPMKGHSHVYWYRQLPEEGLKFMVYLQKENIIDESGMPKERFSAEFPKEGPSILRIQQVVRGDSAAYFCASSPYPGQGHNEQFFGPGTRLTVL.

The chain links TRBV9 to TRBJ2-5; unclear D gene. Germline V gene data show CDR1 as SGDLS and CDR2 as YYNGEE. Trimming took 0 bases from V and 1 from J, leaving 16 bases between them. CDR3 size: 17 residues. The CDR3 region is CASSVGRIVASQETQYF. As DNA, the CDR3 is TGTGCCAGCAGCGTAGGAAGGATCGTAGCTTCCCAAGAGACCCAGTACTTC.

V is TRBV27 and J is TRBJ2-5; no reliable D call. Trimming cost V 6 bases and J 0 bases, with 11 bases left between them. This CDR3 is built from 14 residues. Germline V lookup: CDR1 MNHEY, CDR2 SMNVEV (reference sequence). The CDR3 sequence is CASSLGSNQETQYF. CDR3 sequence (DNA): TGTGCCAGCAGCCTTGGCAGTAACCAAGAGACCCAGTACTTC.

The rearrangement uses TRBV6-5 and TRBJ1-1; D might be TRBD1 (5 bases). Trimming left V 2 bases short and J 8 bases short, with 12 bases between. This CDR3 contains 13 residues. CDR1 MNHEY and CDR2 SVGAGI come from the germline V gene. The CDR3 region is CASSYEGPGEAFF. CDR3 in DNA: TGTGCCAGCAGTTACGAGGGGCCTGGGGAAGCTTTCTTT.

V usage is TRBV5-6 and J usage is TRBJ2-7; D not resolved. Germline CDR1 is SGHDT and CDR2 is YYEEEE. CDR3 length equals 12 residues. Trimming left V 1 base short and J 3 bases short, with 5 bases between. In DNA, the CDR3 is TGTGCCAGCAGCTTGATGGACTACGAGCAGTACTTC. As protein: CASSLMDYEQYF.

In DNA, the CDR3 is TGTGCCAGCAGTTACTCGGGACAGGGCTCCTACGAGCAGTACTTC. This gives the protein CASSYSGQGSYEQYF. This chain connects TRBV6-6 to TRBJ2-7; 9 bases agree with TRBD1. Trimming at V came to 0 bases and at J to 0 bases, leaving 0 bases not matched to a gene. The germline gives CDR1 MNHNY, CDR2 SVGAGI (reference sequence). The CDR3 spans 15 residues.

Only one count was recorded for this clone. CDR3 amino acids: CASSLFRGARISPLHF. CDR3 DNA: TGTGCCAGCAGCTTATTTCGAGGGGCTAGGATTTCACCCCTCCACTTT. The V gene is TRBV7-9, the J gene TRBJ1-6, with a weak D call TRBD1 (5 bases). Germline assignment: CDR1 SEHNR and CDR2 FQNEAQ (reference sequence). This CDR3 is built from 16 residues. V was trimmed by 2 bases and J by 9 bases, leaving 17 bases between them. Full variable domain (rest looked up from reference TRBV7-9 and TRBJ1-6): DTGVSQNPRHKITKRGQNVTFRCDPISEHNRLYWYRQTLGQGPEFLTYFQNEAQLEKSRLLSDRFSAERPKGSFSTLEIQRTEQGDSAMYLCASSLFRGARISPLHFGNGTRLTVT.

V gene TRBV5-1 combines with J gene TRBJ2-5, with 12 bases lining up with TRBD1. Trimming at V came to 2 bases and at J to 5 bases, leaving 7 bases not matched to a gene. The germline gives CDR1 SGHRS, CDR2 YFSETQ. The CDR3 runs 16 residues. CDR3 protein: CASSFRDRGRGETQYF. CDR3 nucleotide sequence: TGCGCCAGCAGCTTCCGGGACAGGGGGCGCGGGGAGACCCAGTACTTC.

This clone was seen only a few times. The chain employs TRBV27 and TRBJ2-6; 9 bases match TRBD1. This CDR3 is built from 17 residues. The V segment lost 5 bases and the J segment 0 bases; nucleotides outside the gene matches: 5. From germline, CDR1 is MNHEY and CDR2 SMNVEV (reference sequence). DNA of the CDR3: TGTGCCAGCAGTAGGGGACAGGGATTCTCTGGGGCCAACGTCCTGACTTTC. It translates to CASSRGQGFSGANVLTF.